This T cell receptor beta chain was sequenced during a study of radiotherapy plus CTLA-4 blockade in lung cancer. Germline V gene lookup returns CDR1 SGHRS and CDR2 YFSETQ. The J segment lost 7 bases and the V segment lost 4 bases, leaving 8 bases of the junction unmatched. The CDR3 is 15 amino acids. Clones were sequenced by immunoSEQ multiplex PCR, and TCRdb holds only the in-frame ones, with some missing. The sample consists of 65,000 to 85,000 clones, roughly 69% of them appearing once. This sequence joins TRBV5-1 and TRBJ2-1, with 10 bases that match TRBD2. The receptor comes from a human donor with non-small cell lung cancer whose response to radiotherapy plus ipilimumab could not be evaluated. This specimen was peripheral blood, taken from a patient treated with radiotherapy plus ipilimumab. CDR3 residues: CASSPGGLARNEQFF. CDR3 coding DNA: TGCGCCAGCAGCCCCGGGGGACTAGCGAGGAATGAGCAGTTCTTC.